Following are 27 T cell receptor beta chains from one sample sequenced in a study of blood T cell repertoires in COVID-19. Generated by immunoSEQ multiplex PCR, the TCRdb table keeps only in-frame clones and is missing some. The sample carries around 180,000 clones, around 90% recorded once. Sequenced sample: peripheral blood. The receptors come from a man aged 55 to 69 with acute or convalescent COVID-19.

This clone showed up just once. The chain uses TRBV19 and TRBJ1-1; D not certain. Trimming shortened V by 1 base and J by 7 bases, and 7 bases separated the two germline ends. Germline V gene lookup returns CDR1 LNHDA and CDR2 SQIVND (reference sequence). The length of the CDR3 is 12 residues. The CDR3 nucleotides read TGTGCCAGTAGTATAGGGAGCCTTGAAGCTTTCTTT. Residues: CASSIGSLEAFF.

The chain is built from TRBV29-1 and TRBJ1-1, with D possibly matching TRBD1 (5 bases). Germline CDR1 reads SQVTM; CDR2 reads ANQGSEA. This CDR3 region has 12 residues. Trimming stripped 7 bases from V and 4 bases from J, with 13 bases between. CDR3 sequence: CSDLTVGTEAFF. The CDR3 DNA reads TGCAGCGACCTGACAGTCGGCACTGAAGCTTTCTTT. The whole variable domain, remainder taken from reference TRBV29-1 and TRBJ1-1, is SAVISQKPSRDICQRGTSLTIQCQVDSQVTMMFWYRQQPGQSLTLIATANQGSEATYESGFVIDKFPISRPNLTFSTLTVSNMSPEDSSIYLCSDLTVGTEAFFGQGTRLTVV.

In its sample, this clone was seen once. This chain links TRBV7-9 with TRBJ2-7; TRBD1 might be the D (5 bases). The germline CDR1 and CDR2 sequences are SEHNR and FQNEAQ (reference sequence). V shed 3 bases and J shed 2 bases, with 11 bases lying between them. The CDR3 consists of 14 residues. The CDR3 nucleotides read TGTGCCAGCAGCTTCCTGGGGCGCCCCTACGAGCAGTACGTC. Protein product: CASSFLGRPYEQYV.

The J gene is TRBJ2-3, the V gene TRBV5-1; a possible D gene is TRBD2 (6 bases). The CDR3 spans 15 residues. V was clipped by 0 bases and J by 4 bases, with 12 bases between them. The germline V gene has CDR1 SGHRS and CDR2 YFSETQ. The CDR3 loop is CASSLEARGPDTQYF. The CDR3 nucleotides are TGCGCCAGCAGCTTGGAAGCGCGGGGACCAGATACGCAGTATTTT.

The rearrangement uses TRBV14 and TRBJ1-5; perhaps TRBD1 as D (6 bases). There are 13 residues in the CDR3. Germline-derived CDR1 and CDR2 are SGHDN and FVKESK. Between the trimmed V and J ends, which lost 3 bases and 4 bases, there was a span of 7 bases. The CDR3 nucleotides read TGTGCCAGCAGCCAGACAGGAAATCAGCCCCAGCATTTT. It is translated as CASSQTGNQPQHF.

The CDR3 loop reads CASALGTSGPPDTQYF. The CDR3 coding sequence is TGTGCTAGTGCCCTTGGGACTAGCGGACCACCGGATACGCAGTATTTT. The rearrangement links TRBV12-5 to TRBJ2-3, with 11 positions matching TRBD2. V lost 7 bases to trimming and J lost 6 bases; unmatched junction nucleotides: 12. The germline V gene encodes CDR1 LGHNT and CDR2 FRNRAP. The CDR3 spans 16 residues.

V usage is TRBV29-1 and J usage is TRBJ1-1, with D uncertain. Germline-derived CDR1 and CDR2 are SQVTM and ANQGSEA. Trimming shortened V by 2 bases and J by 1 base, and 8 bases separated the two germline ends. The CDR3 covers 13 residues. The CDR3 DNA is TGCAGCGTTGAAACAGCCGGGAACACTGAAGCTTTCTTT. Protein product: CSVETAGNTEAFF.

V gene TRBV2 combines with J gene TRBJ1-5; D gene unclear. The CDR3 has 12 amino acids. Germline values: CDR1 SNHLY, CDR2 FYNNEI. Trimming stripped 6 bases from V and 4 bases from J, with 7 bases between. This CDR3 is CASSRINQPQHF. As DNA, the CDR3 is TGTGCCAGCAGCAGGATTAATCAGCCCCAGCATTTT.

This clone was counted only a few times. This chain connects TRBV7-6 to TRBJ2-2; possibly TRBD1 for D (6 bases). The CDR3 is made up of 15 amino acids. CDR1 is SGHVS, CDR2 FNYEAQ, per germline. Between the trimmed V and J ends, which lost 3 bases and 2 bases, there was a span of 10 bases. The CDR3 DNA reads TGTGCCAGCAGCTTTTCACAGGGAAACACCGGGGAGCTGTTTTTT. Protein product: CASSFSQGNTGELFF.

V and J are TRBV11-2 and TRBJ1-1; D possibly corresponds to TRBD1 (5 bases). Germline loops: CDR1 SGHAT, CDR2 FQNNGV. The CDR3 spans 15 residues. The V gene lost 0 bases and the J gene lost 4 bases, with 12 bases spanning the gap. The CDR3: CASSLEPGQGTEAFF. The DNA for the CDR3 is TGTGCCAGCAGCTTAGAACCGGGCCAGGGCACTGAAGCTTTCTTT.

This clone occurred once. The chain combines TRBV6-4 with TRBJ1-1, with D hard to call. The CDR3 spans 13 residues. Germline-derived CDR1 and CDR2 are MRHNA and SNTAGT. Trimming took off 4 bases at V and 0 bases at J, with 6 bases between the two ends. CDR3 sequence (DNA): TGTGCCAGCAGTGTATACATGAACACTGAAGCTTTCTTT. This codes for CASSVYMNTEAFF.

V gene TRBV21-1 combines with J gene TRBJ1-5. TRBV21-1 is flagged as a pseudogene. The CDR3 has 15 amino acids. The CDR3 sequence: CASSSRGGSNQPQHF. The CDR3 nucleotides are TGTGCCAGCAGCAGTCGGGGGGGTAGCAATCAGCCCCAGCATTTT.

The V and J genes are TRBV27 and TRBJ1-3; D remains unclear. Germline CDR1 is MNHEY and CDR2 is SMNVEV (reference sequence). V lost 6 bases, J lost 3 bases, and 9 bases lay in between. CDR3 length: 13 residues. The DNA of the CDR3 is TGTGCCAGCAGCTACAGTGTTGGAAACACCATATATTTT. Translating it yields CASSYSVGNTIYF.

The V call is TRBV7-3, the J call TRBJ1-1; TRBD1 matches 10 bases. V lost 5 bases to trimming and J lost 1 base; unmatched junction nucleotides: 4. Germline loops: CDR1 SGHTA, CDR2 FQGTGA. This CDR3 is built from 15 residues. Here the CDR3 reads CASSPDRGRNTEAFF. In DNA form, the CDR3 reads TGTGCCAGCAGCCCCGACAGGGGGCGGAACACTGAAGCTTTCTTT.

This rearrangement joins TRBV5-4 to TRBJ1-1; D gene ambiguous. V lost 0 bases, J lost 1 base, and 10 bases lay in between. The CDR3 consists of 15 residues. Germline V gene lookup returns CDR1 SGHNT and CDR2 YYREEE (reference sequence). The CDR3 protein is CASSLGGTRNTEAFF. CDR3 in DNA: TGTGCCAGCAGCTTGGGAGGCACTCGGAACACTGAAGCTTTCTTT.

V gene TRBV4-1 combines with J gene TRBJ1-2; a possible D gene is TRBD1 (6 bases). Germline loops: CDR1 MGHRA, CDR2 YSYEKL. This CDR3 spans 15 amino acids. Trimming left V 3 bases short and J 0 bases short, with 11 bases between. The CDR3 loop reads CASSQEDSANYGYTF. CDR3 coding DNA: TGCGCCAGCAGCCAGGAGGACAGTGCTAACTATGGCTACACCTTC.

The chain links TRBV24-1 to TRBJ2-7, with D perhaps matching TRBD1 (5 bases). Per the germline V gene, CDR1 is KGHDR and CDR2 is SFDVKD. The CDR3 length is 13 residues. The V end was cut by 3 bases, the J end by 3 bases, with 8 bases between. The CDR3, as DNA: TGTGCCACCAGTGATACCGACAGCTACGAGCAGTACTTC. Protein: CATSDTDSYEQYF.

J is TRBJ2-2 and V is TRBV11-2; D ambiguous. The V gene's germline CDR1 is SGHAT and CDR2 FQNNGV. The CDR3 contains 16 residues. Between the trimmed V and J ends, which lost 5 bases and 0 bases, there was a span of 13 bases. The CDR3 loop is CASSPFGLANTGELFF. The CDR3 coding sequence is TGTGCCAGCAGCCCTTTCGGGTTGGCGAACACCGGGGAGCTGTTTTTT.

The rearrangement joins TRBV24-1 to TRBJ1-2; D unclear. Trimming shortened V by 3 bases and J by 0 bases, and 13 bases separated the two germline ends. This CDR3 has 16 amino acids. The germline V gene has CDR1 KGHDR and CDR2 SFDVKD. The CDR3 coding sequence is TGTGCCACCAGTGATGCCTACAGCCCCTCTAACTATGGCTACACCTTC. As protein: CATSDAYSPSNYGYTF.

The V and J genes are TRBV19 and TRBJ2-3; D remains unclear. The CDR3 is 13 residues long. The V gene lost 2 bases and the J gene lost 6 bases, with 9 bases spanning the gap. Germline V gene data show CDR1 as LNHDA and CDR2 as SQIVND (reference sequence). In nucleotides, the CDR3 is TGTGCCAGTAGTATAACTGTCCGGGATACGCAGTATTTT. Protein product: CASSITVRDTQYF.

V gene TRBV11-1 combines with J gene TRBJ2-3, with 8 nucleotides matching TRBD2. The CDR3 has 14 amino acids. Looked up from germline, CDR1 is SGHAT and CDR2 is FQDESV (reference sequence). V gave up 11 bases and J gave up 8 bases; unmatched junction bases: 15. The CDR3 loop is CAACGGPAPGTQYF. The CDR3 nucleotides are TGTGCCGCGTGCGGGGGGCCAGCTCCGGGTACGCAGTATTTT.

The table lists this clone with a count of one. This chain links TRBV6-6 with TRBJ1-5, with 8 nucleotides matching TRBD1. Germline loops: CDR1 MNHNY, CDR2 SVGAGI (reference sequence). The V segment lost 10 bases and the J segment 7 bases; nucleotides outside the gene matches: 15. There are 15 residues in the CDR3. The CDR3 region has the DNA TGTGCCACCGAGAAAGGCAGGGGGCCGGAACAGCCCCAGCATTTT. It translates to CATEKGRGPEQPQHF.

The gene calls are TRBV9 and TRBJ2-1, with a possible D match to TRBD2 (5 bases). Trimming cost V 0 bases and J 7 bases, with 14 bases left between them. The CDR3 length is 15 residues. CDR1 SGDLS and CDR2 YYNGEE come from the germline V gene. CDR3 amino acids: CASSVGGSLGNEQFF. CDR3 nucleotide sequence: TGTGCCAGCAGCGTAGGTGGGAGCCTGGGGAATGAGCAGTTCTTC. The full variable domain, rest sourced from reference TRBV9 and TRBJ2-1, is DSGVTQTPKHLITATGQRVTLRCSPRSGDLSVYWYQQSLDQGLQFLIQYYNGEERAKGNILERFSAQQFPDLHSELNLSSLELGDSALYFCASSVGGSLGNEQFFGPGTRLTVL.

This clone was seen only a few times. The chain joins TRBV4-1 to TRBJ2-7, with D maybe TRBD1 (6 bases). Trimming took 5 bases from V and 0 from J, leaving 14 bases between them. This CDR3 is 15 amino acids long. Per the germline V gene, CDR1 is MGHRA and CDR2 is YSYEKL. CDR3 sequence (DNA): TGCGCCAGCAGCATCCCCGTACAGGGCTCCTACGAGCAGTACGTC. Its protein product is CASSIPVQGSYEQYV.

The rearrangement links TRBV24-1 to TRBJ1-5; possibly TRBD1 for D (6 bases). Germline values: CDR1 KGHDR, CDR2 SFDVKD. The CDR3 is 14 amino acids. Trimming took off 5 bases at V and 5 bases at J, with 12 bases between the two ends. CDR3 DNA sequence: TGTGCCACCAGTGGCGCAGGGGAGCATCAGCCCCAGCATTTT. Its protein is CATSGAGEHQPQHF.

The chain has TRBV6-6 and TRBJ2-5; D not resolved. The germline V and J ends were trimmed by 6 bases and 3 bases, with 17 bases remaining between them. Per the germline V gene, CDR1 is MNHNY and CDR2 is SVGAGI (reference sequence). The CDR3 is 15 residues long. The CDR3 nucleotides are TGTGCCAGCAGGGGCTCTATTTCTTTGGAAGAGACCCAGTACTTC. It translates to CASRGSISLEETQYF.

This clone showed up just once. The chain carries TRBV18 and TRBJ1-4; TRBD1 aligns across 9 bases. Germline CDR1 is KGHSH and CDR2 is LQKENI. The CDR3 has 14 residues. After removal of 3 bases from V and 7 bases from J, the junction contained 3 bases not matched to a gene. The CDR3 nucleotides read TGTGCCAGCTCACCTGGGACAGGGTTTGAAAAACTGTTTTTT. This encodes CASSPGTGFEKLFF.